Below, 2 T cell receptor beta chains from the same sample are listed, as sequenced in a study of technical replicates of blood from a handful of donors. The repertoire was sequenced with immunoSEQ multiplex PCR; TCRdb's copy has only in-frame clones and lacks some. The sample shows more than 75,000 clones, approximately 95% of them seen only once. The sample taken for sequencing was T cells isolated from PBMCs. The receptors originated from a human donor in good health.

J is TRBJ2-3 and V is TRBV7-8; D not certain. The CDR3 is 14 residues long. Trimming pared 1 base from V and 2 bases from J, leaving 7 bases between. The germline V gene has CDR1 SGHVS and CDR2 FQNEAQ. CDR3 region: CASSLGPSTDTQYF. The CDR3 DNA reads TGTGCCAGCAGCTTAGGGCCGTCCACAGATACGCAGTATTTT.

V usage is TRBV19 and J usage is TRBJ2-7; unclear D gene. The CDR3 runs 14 residues. Germline V lookup: CDR1 LNHDA, CDR2 SQIVND (reference sequence). Trimming stripped 3 bases from V and 0 bases from J, with 9 bases between. Here the CDR3 reads CASSIDTDSYEQYF. In DNA, the CDR3 is TGTGCCAGTAGTATTGACACGGACTCCTACGAGCAGTACTTC. Full variable domain (rest looked up from reference TRBV19 and TRBJ2-7): DGGITQSPKYLFRKEGQNVTLSCEQNLNHDAMYWYRQDPGQGLRLIYYSQIVNDFQKGDIAEGYSVSREKKESFPLTVTSAQKNPTAFYLCASSIDTDSYEQYFGPGTRLTVT.